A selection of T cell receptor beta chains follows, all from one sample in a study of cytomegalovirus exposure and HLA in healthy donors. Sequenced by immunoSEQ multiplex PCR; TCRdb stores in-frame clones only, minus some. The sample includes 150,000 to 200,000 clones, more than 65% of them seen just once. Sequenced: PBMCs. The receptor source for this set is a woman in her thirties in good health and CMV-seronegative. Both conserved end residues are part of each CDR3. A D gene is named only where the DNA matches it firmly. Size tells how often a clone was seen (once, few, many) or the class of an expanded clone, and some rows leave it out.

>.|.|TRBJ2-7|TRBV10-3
TGTGCCATCAGTGGGCAGGGTACCGAGCAGTACTTC
CAISGQGTEQYF
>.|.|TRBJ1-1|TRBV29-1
TGCAGCGTTGCGAGGGATGGGGACACTGAAGCTTTCTTT
CSVARDGDTEAFF
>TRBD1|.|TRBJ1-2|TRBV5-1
TGCGCCAGCAGCTTGGATACAGGGGGGTATGGCTACACCTTC
CASSLDTGGYGYTF
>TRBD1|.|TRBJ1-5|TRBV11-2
TGTGCCAGCAGCCAAACGACAGGGAGCGATCAGCCCCAGCATTTT
CASSQTTGSDQPQHF
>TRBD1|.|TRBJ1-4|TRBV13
TGTGCCAGCAGCTTATCCTCCTTAGGGACAGCTTATGAAAAACTGTTTTTT
CASSLSSLGTAYEKLFF
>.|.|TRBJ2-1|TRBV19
TGTGCCAGTAGTATAGGGCCTTTGTACAATGAGCAGTTCTTC
CASSIGPLYNEQFF
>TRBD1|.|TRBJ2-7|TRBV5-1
TGCGCCAGCAGGATCCGGGACAGGGGGCCTGGCGAGCAGTACTTC
CASRIRDRGPGEQYF
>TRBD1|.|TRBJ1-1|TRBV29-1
TGCAGCGTTGATACAGGGGGATTGACTGAAGCTTTCTTT
CSVDTGGLTEAFF
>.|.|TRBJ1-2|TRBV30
TGTGCCTTCCCCGAGCCCGTCTATGGCTACACCTTC
CAFPEPVYGYTF
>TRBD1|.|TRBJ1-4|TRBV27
TGTGCCAGCAGGACGACAGGGACAAGTAAGGGACTGTTTTTT
CASRTTGTSKGLFF
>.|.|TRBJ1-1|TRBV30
TGTGCCTGGAGCCGGAGGAGGGACGCTTTCTTT
CAWSRRRDAFF
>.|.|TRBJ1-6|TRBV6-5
.
CASSSSRTGGGSPLHF
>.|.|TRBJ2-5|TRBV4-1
TGCGCCAGCAGCCCCCGGGGGGCGCAAGAGACCCAGTACTTC
CASSPRGAQETQYF
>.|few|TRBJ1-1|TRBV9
TGTGCCAGCAGCTCGGGTCGGGACACTGAAGCTTTCTTT
CASSSGRDTEAFF
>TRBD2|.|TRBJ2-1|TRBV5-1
TGCGCCAGCAGCTTCCGGGACTACCCCTACAATGAGCAGTTCTTC
CASSFRDYPYNEQFF
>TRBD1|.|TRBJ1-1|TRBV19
TGTGTCTCGGGGACAGGGGCAATCACTGAAGCTTTCTTT
CVSGTGAITEAFF
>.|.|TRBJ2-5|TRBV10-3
TGTGCCATCAGTGGGTTAGCGGCACGGGAGACCCAGTACTTC
CAISGLAARETQYF
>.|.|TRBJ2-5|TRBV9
TGTGCCAGCAGCGGGAGAGCCCCCCTACAAGAGACCCAGTACTTC
CASSGRAPLQETQYF
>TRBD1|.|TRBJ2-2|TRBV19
TGTGCCACTGCCGGGACAGCCTTCGCCGGGGAGCTGTTTTTT
CATAGTAFAGELFF
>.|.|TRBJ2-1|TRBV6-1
TGTGCCAGCAGTGAAGCGGAGAACTCCTACAATGAGCAGTTCTTC
CASSEAENSYNEQFF
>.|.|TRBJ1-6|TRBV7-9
TGTGCCAGCAGCCGGACGGGGAATAATTCACCCCTCCACTTT
CASSRTGNNSPLHF
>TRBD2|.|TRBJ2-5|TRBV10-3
TGTGCCATCAGCCCCGGGACTAGCGGTTACCAAGAGACCCAGTACTTC
CAISPGTSGYQETQYF
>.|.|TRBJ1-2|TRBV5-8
TGTGCCAGCAGCTTGCCCCGGTCTAACTATGGCTACACCTTC
CASSLPRSNYGYTF
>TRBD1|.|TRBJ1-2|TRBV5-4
TGTGCCAGCAGCCTCGTAAAGACAGGGGACGGCTACACCTTC
CASSLVKTGDGYTF